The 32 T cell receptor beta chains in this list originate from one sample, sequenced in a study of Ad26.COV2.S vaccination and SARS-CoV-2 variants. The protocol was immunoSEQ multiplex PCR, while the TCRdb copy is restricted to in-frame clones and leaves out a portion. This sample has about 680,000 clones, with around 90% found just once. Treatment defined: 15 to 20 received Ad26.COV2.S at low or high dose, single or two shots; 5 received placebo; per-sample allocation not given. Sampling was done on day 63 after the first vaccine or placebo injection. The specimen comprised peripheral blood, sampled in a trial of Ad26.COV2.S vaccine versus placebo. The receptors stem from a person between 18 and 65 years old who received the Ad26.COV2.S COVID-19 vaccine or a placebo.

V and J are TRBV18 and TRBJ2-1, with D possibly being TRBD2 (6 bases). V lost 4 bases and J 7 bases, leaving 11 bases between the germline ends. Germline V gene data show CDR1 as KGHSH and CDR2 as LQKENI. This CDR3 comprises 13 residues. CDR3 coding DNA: TGTGCCAGCTCACTGTGGAGGGAAAATGAGCAGTTCTTC. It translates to CASSLWRENEQFF.

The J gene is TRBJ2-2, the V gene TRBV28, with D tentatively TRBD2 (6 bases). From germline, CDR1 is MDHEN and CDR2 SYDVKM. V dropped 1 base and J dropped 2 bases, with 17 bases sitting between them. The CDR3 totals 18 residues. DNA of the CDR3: TGTGCCAGCAGTTTATTAGGGGACTCCTTTCTAAACACCGGGGAGCTGTTTTTT. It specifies CASSLLGDSFLNTGELFF. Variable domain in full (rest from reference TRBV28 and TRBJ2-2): DVKVTQSSRYLVKRTGEKVFLECVQDMDHENMFWYRQDPGLGLRLIYFSYDVKMKEKGDIPEGYSVSREKKERFSLILESASTNQTSMYLCASSLLGDSFLNTGELFFGEGSRLTVL.

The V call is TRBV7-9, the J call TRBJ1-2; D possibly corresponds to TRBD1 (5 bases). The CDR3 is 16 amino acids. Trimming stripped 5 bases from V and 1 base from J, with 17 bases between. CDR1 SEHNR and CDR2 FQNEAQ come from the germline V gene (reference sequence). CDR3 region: CASSPGGWDSNYGYTF. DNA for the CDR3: TGTGCCAGCAGCCCCGGGGGGTGGGATAGTAACTATGGCTACACCTTC.

The CDR3: CAWSLGTAEKLFF. The CDR3 DNA is TGTGCCTGGAGCCTAGGGACGGCCGAAAAACTGTTTTTT. The genes are TRBV30 and TRBJ1-4; the D gene is possibly TRBD1 (5 bases). Looked up from germline, CDR1 is GTSNPN and CDR2 is SVGIG (reference sequence). CDR3 length: 13 residues. V was shortened by 3 bases and J by 8 bases, with 13 bases between the two germline ends.

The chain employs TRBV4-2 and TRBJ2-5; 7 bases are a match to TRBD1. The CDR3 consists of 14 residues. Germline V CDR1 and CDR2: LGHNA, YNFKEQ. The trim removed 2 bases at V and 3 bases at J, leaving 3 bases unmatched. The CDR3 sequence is CASSQSGQEETQYF. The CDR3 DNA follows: TGTGCCAGCAGCCAATCCGGACAGGAAGAGACCCAGTACTTC.

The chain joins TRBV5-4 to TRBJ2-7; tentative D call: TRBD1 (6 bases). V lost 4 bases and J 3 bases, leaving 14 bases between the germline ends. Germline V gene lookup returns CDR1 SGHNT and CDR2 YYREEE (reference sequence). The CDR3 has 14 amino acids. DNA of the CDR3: TGTGCCAGCAGCCCCGGACAGTTGAACTACGAGCAGTACTTC. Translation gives CASSPGQLNYEQYF. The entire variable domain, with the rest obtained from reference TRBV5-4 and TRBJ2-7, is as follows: ETGVTQSPTHLIKTRGQQVTLRCSSQSGHNTVSWYQQALGQGPQFIFQYYREEENGRGNFPPRFSGLQFPNYSSELNVNALELDDSALYLCASSPGQLNYEQYFGPGTRLTVT.

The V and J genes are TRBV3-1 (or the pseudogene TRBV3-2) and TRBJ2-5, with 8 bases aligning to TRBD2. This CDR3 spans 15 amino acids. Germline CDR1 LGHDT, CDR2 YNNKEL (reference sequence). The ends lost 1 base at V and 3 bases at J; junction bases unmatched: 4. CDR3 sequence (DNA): TGTGCCAGCAGCCAAGCGGGAGGGGTGAAAGAGACCCAGTACTTC. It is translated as CASSQAGGVKETQYF.

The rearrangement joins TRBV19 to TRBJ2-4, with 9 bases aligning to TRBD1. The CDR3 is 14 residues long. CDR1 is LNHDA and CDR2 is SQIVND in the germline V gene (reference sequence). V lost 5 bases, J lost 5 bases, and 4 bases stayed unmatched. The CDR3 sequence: CASSVTGGQNIQYF. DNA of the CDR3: TGTGCCAGTAGTGTCACAGGGGGCCAAAACATTCAGTACTTC.

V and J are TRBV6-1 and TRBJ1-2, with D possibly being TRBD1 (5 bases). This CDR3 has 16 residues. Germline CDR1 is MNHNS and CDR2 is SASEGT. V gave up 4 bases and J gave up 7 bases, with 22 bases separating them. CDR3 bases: TGTGCCAGCAGTGGCCTTATTGGGGGAAGTATTCGTGGCTACACCTTC. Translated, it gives CASSGLIGGSIRGYTF.

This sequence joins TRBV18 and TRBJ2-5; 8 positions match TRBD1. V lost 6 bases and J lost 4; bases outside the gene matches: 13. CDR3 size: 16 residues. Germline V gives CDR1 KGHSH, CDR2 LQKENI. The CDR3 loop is CASSPDRGSLGETQYF. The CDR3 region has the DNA TGTGCCAGCTCCCCTGACAGGGGTTCGTTGGGAGAGACCCAGTACTTC.

Here the CDR3 reads CAYKRDRYSYEQYF. DNA for the CDR3: TGTGCCTATAAACGGGACCGTTACTCCTACGAGCAGTACTTC. The rearrangement uses TRBV30 and TRBJ2-7, with D perhaps assigned TRBD1 or TRBD2 (5 bases each). The germline CDR1 and CDR2 sequences are GTSNPN and SVGIG (reference sequence). CDR3 length equals 14 residues. V lost 7 bases, J lost 0 bases, and 16 bases lay in between.

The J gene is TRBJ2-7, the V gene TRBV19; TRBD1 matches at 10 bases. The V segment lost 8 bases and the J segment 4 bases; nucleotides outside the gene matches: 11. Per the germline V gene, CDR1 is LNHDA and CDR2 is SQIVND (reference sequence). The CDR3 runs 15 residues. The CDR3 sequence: CASRPSGQGRYEQYF. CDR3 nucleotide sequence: TGTGCCAGTCGCCCCTCGGGACAGGGGAGATACGAGCAGTACTTC. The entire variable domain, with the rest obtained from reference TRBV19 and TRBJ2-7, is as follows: DGGITQSPKYLFRKEGQNVTLSCEQNLNHDAMYWYRQDPGQGLRLIYYSQIVNDFQKGDIAEGYSVSREKKESFPLTVTSAQKNPTAFYLCASRPSGQGRYEQYFGPGTRLTVT.

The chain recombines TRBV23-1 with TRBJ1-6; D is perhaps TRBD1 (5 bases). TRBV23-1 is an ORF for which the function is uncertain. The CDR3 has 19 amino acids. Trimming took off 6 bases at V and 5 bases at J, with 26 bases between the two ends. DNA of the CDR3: TGCGCCAGCAGGGGGAAAGGACAAGTCTTACCCCGGAATAATTCACCCCTCCACTTT. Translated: CASRGKGQVLPRNNSPLHF.

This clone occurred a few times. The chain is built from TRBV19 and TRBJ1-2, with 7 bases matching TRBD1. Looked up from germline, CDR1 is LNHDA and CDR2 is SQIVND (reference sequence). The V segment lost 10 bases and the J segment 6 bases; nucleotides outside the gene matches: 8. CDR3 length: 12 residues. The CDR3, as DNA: TGTGCCATCCGACAGGGACGCGATGGCTACACCTTC. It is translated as CAIRQGRDGYTF.

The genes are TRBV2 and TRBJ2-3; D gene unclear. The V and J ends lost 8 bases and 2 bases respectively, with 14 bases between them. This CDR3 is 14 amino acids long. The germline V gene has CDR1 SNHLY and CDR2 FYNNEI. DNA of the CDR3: TGTGCCAGCGTAGTAAGGGTCTCCACAGATACGCAGTATTTT. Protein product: CASVVRVSTDTQYF.

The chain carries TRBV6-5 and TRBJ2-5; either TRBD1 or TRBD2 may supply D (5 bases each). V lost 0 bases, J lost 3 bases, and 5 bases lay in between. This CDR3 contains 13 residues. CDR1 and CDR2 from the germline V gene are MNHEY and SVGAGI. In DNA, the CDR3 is TGTGCCAGCAGTTACTCGGGGGAAGAGACCCAGTACTTC. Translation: CASSYSGEETQYF.

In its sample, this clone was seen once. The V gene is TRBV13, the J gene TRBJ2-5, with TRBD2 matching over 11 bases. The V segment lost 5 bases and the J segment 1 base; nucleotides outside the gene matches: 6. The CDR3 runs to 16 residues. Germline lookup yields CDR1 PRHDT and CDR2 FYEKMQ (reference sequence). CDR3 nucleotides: TGTGCCAGCAGCCCCAGCCTAGCGGGGGGCCAAGAGACCCAGTACTTC. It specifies CASSPSLAGGQETQYF.

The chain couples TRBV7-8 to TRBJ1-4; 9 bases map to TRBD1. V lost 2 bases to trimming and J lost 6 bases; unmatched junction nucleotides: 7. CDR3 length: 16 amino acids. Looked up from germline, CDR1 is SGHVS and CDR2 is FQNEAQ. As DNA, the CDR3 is TGTGCCAGCAGCTTACTTCGGGACAGGGTCCATGAAAAACTGTTTTTT. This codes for CASSLLRDRVHEKLFF.

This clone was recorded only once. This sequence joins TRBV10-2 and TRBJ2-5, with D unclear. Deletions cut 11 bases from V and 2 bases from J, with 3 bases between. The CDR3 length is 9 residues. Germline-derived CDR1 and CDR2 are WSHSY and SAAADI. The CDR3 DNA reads TGCGCCTTGCAAGAGACCCAGTACTTC. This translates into CALQETQYF.

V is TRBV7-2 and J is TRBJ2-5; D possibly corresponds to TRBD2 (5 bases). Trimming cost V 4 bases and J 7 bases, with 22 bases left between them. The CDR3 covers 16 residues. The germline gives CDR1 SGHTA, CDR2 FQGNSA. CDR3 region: CASSSYIRGPIGTQYF. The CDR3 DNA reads TGTGCCAGCAGCTCCTATATACGGGGTCCAATAGGGACCCAGTACTTC.

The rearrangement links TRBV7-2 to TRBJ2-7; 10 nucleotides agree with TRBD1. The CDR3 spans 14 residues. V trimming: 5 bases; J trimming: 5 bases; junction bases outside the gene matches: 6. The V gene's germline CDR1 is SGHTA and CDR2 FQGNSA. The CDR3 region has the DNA TGTGCCAGCAGCCCCCGACAGGGGGCGAACGAGCAGTACTTC. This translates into CASSPRQGANEQYF.

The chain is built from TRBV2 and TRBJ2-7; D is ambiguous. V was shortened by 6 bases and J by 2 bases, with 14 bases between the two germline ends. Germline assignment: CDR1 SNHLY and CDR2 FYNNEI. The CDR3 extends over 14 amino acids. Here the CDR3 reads CASRDGRVPYEQYF. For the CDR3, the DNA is TGTGCCAGCAGGGATGGACGGGTCCCCTACGAGCAGTACTTC.

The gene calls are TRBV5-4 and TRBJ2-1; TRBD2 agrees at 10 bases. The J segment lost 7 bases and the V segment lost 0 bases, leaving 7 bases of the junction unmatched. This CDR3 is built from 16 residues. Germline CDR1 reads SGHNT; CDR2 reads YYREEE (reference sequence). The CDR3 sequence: CASSLAGRAGGNEQFF. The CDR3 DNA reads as TGTGCCAGCAGCTTGGCCGGTCGAGCGGGGGGGAATGAGCAGTTCTTC.

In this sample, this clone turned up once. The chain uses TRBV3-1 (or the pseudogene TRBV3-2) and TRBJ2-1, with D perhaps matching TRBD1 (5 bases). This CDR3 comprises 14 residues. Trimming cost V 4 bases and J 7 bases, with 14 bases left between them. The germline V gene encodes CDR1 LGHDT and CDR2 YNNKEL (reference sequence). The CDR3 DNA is TGTGCCAGCAGCCTAAGGTCAGGGCGGAATGAGCAGTTCTTC. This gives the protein CASSLRSGRNEQFF.

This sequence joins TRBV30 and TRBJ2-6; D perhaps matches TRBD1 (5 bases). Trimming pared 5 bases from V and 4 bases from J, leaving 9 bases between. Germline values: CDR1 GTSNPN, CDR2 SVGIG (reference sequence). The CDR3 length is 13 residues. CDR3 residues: CAWGQAGANVLTF. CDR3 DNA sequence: TGTGCCTGGGGACAAGCCGGGGCCAACGTCCTGACTTTC.

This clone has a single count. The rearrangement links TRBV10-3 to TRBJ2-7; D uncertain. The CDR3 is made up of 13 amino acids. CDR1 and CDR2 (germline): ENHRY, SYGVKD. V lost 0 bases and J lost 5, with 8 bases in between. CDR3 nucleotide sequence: TGTGCCATCAGTGAGTCGACCGACCACGAGCAGTACTTC. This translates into CAISESTDHEQYF.

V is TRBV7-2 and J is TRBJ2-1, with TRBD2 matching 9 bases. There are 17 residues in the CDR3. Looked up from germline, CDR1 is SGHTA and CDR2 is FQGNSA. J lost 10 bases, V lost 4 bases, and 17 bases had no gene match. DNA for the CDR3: TGTGCCAGCAGCTCCGCGGGGGGGAGGTTAGCGGGCACCGAGCAGTTCTTC. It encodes CASSSAGGRLAGTEQFF.

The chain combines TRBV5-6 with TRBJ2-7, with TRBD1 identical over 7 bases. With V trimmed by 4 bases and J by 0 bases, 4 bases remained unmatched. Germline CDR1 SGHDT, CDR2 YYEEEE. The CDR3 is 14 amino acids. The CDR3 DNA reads TGTGCCAGCAGCAGACAGGGCTTCTCCTACGAGCAGTACTTC. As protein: CASSRQGFSYEQYF.

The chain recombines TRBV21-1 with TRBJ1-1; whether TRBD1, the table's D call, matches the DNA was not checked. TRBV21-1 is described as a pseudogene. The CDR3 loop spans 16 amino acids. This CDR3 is CASSTRRTDMNTEAFF. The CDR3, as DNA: TGTGCCAGCAGCACCCGCCGGACAGATATGAACACTGAAGCTTTCTTT.

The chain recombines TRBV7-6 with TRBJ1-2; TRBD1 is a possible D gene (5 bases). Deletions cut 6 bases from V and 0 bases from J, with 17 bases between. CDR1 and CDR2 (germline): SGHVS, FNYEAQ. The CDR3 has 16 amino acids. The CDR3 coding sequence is TGTGCCAGCAGTCCAGGGAGGAGTCTTTCTAACTATGGCTACACCTTC. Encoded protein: CASSPGRSLSNYGYTF.

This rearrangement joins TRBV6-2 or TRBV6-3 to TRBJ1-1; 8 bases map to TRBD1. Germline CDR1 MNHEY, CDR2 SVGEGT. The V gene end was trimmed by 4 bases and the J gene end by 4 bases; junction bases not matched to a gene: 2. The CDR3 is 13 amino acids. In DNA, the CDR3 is TGTGCCAGCAGTTGGACAGGGATCACTGAAGCTTTCTTT. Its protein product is CASSWTGITEAFF.

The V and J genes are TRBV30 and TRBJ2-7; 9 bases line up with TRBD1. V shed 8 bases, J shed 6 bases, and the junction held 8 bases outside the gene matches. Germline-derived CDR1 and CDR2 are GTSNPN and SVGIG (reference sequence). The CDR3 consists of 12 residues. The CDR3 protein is CAGTGTGFEQYF. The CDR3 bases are TGTGCCGGCACCGGGACAGGGTTCGAGCAGTACTTC. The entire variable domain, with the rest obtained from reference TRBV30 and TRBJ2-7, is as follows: SQTIHQWPATLVQPVGSPLSLECTVEGTSNPNLYWYRQAAGRGLQLLFYSVGIGQISSEVPQNLSASRPQDRQFILSSKKLLLSDSGFYLCAGTGTGFEQYFGPGTRLTVT.